The present T cell receptor beta chain was sequenced within a study of identical twins. Study-wide results and limits: Modelling underestimated the level of out-of-frame TCR alpha sharing observed in monozygotic twins. Compared with unrelated sharing, twin-shared out-of-frame alpha sequences had more low-probability sequences.

CDR1 and CDR2 (germline): MNHEY, SMNVEV (reference sequence). CDR3 length: 14 residues. The V gene lost 4 bases and the J gene lost 4 bases, with 12 bases spanning the gap. This clonotype was recorded at least ten times. Its matching antigen is unknown. MiXCR, run by TCRdb on the 5' RACE reads, gives a single entry per CDR3 protein. The table lists some 100,000 distinct CDR3 sequences, 4.5% to 6.5% of them singletons. The sequenced sample was memory T cells sorted from blood. The sequence derives from a woman in her forties or fifties in good health. The rearrangement uses TRBV27 and TRBJ2-3; D is perhaps TRBD2 (6 bases). CDR3 coding DNA: TGTGCCAGCAGTTCCATGGGGGGTCCAGATACGCAGTATTTT. This sequence encodes CASSSMGGPDTQYF.